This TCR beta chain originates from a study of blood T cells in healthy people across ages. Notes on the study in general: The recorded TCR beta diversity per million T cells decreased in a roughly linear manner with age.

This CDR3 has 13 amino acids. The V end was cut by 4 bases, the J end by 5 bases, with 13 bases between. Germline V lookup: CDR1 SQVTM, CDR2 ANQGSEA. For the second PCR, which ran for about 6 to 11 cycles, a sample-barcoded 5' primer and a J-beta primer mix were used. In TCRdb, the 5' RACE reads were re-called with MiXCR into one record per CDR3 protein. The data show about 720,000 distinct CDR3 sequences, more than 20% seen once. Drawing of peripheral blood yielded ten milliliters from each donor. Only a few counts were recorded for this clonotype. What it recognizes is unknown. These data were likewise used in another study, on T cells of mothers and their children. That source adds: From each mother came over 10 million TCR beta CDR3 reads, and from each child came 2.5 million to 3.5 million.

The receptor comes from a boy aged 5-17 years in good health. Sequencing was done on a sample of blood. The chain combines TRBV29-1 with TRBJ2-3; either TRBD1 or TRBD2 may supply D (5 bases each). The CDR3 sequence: CSVAEGQGDTQYF. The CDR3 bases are TGCAGCGTTGCCGAGGGTCAGGGAGATACGCAGTATTTT.